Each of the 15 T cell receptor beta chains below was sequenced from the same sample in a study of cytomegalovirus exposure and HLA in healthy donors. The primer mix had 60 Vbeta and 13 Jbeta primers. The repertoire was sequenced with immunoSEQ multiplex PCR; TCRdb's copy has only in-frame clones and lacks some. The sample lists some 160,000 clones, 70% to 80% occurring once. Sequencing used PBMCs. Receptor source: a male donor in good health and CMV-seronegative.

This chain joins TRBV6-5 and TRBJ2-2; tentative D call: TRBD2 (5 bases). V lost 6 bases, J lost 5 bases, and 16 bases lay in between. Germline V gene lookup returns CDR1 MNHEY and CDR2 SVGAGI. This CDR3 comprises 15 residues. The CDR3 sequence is CASSKSGTGTGELFF. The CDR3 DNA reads TGTGCCAGCAGCAAAAGCGGAACTGGGACCGGGGAGCTGTTTTTT.

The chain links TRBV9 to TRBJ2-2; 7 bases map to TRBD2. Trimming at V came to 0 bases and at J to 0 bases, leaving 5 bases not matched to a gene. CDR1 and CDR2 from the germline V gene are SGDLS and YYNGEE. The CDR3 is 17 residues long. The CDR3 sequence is CASSVVAGRANTGELFF. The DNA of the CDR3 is TGTGCCAGCAGCGTAGTAGCGGGCAGGGCGAACACCGGGGAGCTGTTTTTT.

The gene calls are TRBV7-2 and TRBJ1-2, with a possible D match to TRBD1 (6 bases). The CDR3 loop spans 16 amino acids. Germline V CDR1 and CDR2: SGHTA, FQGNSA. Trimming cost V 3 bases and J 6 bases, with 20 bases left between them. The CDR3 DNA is TGTGCCAGCAGCTTTCGACGACACAGGGCATTGGATGGCTACACCTTC. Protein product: CASSFRRHRALDGYTF.

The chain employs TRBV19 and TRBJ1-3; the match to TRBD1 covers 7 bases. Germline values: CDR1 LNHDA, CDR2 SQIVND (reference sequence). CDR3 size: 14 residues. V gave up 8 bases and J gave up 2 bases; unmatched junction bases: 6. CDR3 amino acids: CASHQGGTGNTIYF. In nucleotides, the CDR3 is TGTGCCAGTCATCAGGGGGGAACTGGAAACACCATATATTTT.

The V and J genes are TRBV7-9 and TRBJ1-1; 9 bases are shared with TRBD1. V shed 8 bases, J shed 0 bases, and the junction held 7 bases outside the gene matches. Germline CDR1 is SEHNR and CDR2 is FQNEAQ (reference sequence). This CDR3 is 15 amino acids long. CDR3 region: CASRTGERMNTEAFF. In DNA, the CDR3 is TGTGCCAGCCGGACAGGGGAAAGGATGAACACTGAAGCTTTCTTT.

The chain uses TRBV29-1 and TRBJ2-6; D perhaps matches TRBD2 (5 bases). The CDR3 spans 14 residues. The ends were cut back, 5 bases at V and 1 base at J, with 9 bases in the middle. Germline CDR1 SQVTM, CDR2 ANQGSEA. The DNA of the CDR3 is TGCAGCGTTCGAGGGTTATCTGGGGCCAACGTCCTGACTTTC. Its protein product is CSVRGLSGANVLTF.

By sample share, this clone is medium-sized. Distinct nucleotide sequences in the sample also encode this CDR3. CDR3 amino acids: CASSITSGAYNEQFF. The CDR3 coding sequence is TGTGCCAGTAGTATTACTAGCGGGGCTTACAATGAGCAGTTCTTC. This chain links TRBV19 with TRBJ2-1; 10 bases are shared with TRBD2. With V trimmed by 3 bases and J by 4 bases, 3 bases remained unmatched. Germline lookup yields CDR1 LNHDA and CDR2 SQIVND (reference sequence). The CDR3 extends over 15 amino acids.

CDR3: CASQTSGSVNEQFF. In DNA, the CDR3 is TGTGCCAGTCAGACTAGCGGGAGTGTAAATGAGCAGTTCTTC. The chain links TRBV19 to TRBJ2-1, with 12 bases matching TRBD2. This CDR3 has 14 residues. V lost 8 bases to trimming and J lost 7 bases; unmatched junction nucleotides: 6. CDR1 and CDR2 (germline): LNHDA, SQIVND (reference sequence).

CDR3 sequence: CASSRSSGRAGGELFF. CDR3 coding DNA: TGTGCCAGCAGCCGATCTAGCGGGAGGGCGGGCGGGGAGCTGTTTTTT. The V gene is TRBV9, the J gene TRBJ2-2; 12 bases are shared with TRBD2. The germline CDR1 and CDR2 sequences are SGDLS and YYNGEE. J was trimmed by 7 bases and V by 4 bases; bases with no gene match: 8. CDR3 length equals 16 residues. Full variable domain (remainder filled in from reference TRBV9 and TRBJ2-2): DSGVTQTPKHLITATGQRVTLRCSPRSGDLSVYWYQQSLDQGLQFLIQYYNGEERAKGNILERFSAQQFPDLHSELNLSSLELGDSALYFCASSRSSGRAGGELFFGEGSRLTVL.

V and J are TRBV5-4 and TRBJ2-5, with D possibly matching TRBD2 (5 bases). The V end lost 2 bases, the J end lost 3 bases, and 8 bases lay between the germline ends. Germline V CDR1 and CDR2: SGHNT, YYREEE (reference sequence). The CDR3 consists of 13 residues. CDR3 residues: CASSLGREETQYF. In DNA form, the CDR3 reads TGTGCCAGCAGCTTAGGGCGGGAAGAGACCCAGTACTTC.

The CDR3 reads CASRGQFNQPQHF. CDR3 in DNA: TGTGCCAGCAGGGGACAGTTCAATCAGCCCCAGCATTTT. The chain joins TRBV28 to TRBJ1-5; TRBD1 matches 7 bases. The CDR3 runs to 13 residues. From germline, CDR1 is MDHEN and CDR2 SYDVKM. V was clipped by 6 bases and J by 3 bases; unmatched bases: 2.

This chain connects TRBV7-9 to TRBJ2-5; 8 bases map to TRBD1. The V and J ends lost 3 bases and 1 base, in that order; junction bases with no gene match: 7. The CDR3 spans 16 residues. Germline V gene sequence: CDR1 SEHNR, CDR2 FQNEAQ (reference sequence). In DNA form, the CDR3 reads TGTGCCAGCAGCTTCTACCGGGACAGGCCCCAAGAGACCCAGTACTTC. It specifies CASSFYRDRPQETQYF.

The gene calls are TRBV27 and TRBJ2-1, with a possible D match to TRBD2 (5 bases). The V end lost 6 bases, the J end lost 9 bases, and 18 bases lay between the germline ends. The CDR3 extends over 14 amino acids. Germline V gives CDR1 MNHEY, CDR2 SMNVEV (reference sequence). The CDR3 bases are TGTGCCAGCAGCCCTGGACGGGGTTTCGGTGAGCAGTTCTTC. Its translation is CASSPGRGFGEQFF.

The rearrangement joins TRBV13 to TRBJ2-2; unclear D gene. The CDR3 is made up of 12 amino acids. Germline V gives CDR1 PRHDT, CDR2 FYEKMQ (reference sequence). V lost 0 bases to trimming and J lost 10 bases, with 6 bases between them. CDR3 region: CASSLGLMELFF. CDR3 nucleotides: TGTGCCAGCAGCTTAGGCCTAATGGAGCTGTTTTTT.

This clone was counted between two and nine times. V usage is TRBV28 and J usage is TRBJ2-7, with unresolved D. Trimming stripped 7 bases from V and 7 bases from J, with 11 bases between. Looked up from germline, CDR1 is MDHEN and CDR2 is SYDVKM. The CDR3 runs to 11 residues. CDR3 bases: TGTGCCAGCACCACCCCCACAGAGCAGTACTTC. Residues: CASTTPTEQYF.